The 29 T cell receptor beta chains given below trace back to one sample, sequenced in a study of blood T cells in healthy people across ages. The second PCR ran roughly 7 to 11 cycles with a sample-barcoded 5' primer and J-beta primers. MiXCR, applied by TCRdb to the 5' RACE reads, yields one record per CDR3 protein. The sample gives about a million distinct CDR3 sequences, about 48% of which show up once; under 15% is in the top ten. Source material: blood. All receptors come from a man aged 30-40 years in good health.

Comments on this clonotype: A read error may be the cause here, since a much bigger clone is one base away. This sequence joins TRBV6-6 and TRBJ1-2; 8 bases agree with TRBD1. The germline CDR1 and CDR2 sequences are MNHNY and SVGAGI (reference sequence). CDR3 length: 13 amino acids. Trimming took 6 bases from V and 12 from J; bases not matched to a gene: 12. CDR3 coding DNA: TGTGCCAGCAGGACCAAACAGGGGGGTTTCGACACCTTC. This translates into CASRTKQGGFDTF.

V usage is TRBV4-1 and J usage is TRBJ2-7, with 9 bases matching TRBD2. With 2 bases clipped from V and 5 bases from J, the junction kept 10 bases outside the gene matches. The CDR3 extends over 16 amino acids. The germline V gene encodes CDR1 MGHRA and CDR2 YSYEKL. The CDR3: CASSQKARGGLNEQYF. The CDR3 region has the DNA TGCGCCAGCAGCCAAAAGGCGCGGGGGGGCCTGAACGAGCAGTACTTC.

The chain has TRBV20-1 and TRBJ2-3; D is unclear. This CDR3 region has 15 residues. Germline V gives CDR1 DFQATT, CDR2 SNEGSKA (reference sequence). V was shortened by 0 bases and J by 4 bases, with 14 bases between the two germline ends. The CDR3 reads CSARDLVQSPDTQYF. The CDR3 DNA reads TGCAGTGCTAGAGATTTAGTACAGTCACCAGATACGCAGTATTTT.

This clonotype was found a few times. The chain is built from TRBV12-3 or TRBV12-4 and TRBJ1-5; a weak D match, TRBD1 (6 bases). The CDR3 has 17 amino acids. Trimming stripped 2 bases from V and 2 bases from J, with 16 bases between. The CDR3 is CASSLSFTGRGNQPQHF. CDR3 bases: TGTGCCAGCAGTTTATCGTTTACAGGGAGAGGCAATCAGCCCCAGCATTTT.

This clonotype was detected only once. The chain is built from TRBV27 and TRBJ1-2, with D possibly TRBD1 on 6 matching bases. The CDR3 covers 14 residues. Trimming shortened V by 1 base and J by 6 bases, and 12 bases separated the two germline ends. The germline CDR1 and CDR2 sequences are MNHEY and SMNVEV (reference sequence). The CDR3 sequence is CASSLLGGSHGYTF. DNA of the CDR3: TGTGCCAGCAGTTTATTAGGGGGGTCCCATGGCTACACCTTC.

This clonotype came up many times. This chain uses TRBV6-6 with TRBJ2-5; D unclear. The germline gives CDR1 MNHNY, CDR2 SVGAGI (reference sequence). The CDR3 runs to 14 residues. With 5 bases removed from V and 5 bases from J, the gap between germline ends came to 15 bases. CDR3 residues: CASSLGISPETQYF. The DNA for the CDR3 is TGTGCCAGCAGTCTCGGAATCTCCCCGGAGACCCAGTACTTC.

This clonotype was seen more than once but under ten times. The chain employs TRBV12-3 or TRBV12-4 and TRBJ2-5; 11 positions match TRBD2. Losses at the gene ends were 3 bases for V and 0 bases for J; bases not matched to a gene: 9. This CDR3 has 18 residues. CDR3 amino acids: CASSFLASGGQNQETQYF. The CDR3 DNA sequence: TGTGCCAGCAGTTTTTTGGCTAGCGGGGGGCAAAACCAAGAGACCCAGTACTTC.

This clonotype showed up just a few times. J is TRBJ2-1 and V is TRBV29-1; 9 bases align to TRBD1. This CDR3 contains 13 residues. The ends lost 4 bases at V and 5 bases at J; junction bases unmatched: 3. Per germline, CDR1 SQVTM and CDR2 ANQGSEA. The CDR3 spells CSVATGGDNEQFF. The CDR3 DNA follows: TGCAGCGTTGCGACAGGGGGTGACAATGAGCAGTTCTTC.

This clonotype was seen more than once but under ten times. This sequence joins TRBV29-1 and TRBJ2-7; a possible D gene is TRBD2 (5 bases). The germline V and J ends were trimmed by 7 bases and 1 base, with 11 bases remaining between them. This CDR3 has 12 residues. Looked up from germline, CDR1 is SQVTM and CDR2 is ANQGSEA. CDR3: CSAAGNSYEQYF. DNA of the CDR3: TGCAGCGCCGCGGGCAATTCCTACGAGCAGTACTTC.

This chain links TRBV5-1 with TRBJ2-5; the D is unclear. V was clipped by 3 bases and J by 1 base, with 10 bases between them. This CDR3 contains 14 residues. Germline assignment: CDR1 SGHRS and CDR2 YFSETQ. The CDR3 spells CASSCTASQETQYF. The CDR3 DNA follows: TGCGCCAGCAGCTGCACAGCGTCCCAAGAGACCCAGTACTTC.

The chain combines TRBV3-1 with TRBJ2-4, with D possibly matching TRBD2 (7 bases). The DNA end is more similar to TRBJ2-7, so the J call may be wrong. Germline lookup yields CDR1 LGHDT and CDR2 YNNKEL (reference sequence). The CDR3 runs to 15 residues. CDR3 DNA sequence: TGTGCCAGCAGCCAAGGGTATGCGGGGGCATACGAGCAGTACTTC. Amino acids: CASSQGYAGAYEQYF.

Of note for this clonotype: One end of the junction varies from germline; a read error may be responsible. This chain joins TRBV10-3 and TRBJ2-3, with 8 positions matching TRBD2. The length of the CDR3 is 15 residues. Germline lookup yields CDR1 ENHRY and CDR2 SYGVKD. DNA of the CDR3: TGTGTCATCAGTGACTGGGGCGGGGGGCCTGATACGCAGTATTTT. Translated: CVISDWGGGPDTQYF.

This clonotype came up a few times. This rearrangement joins TRBV7-9 to TRBJ2-5; 9 bases fit TRBD1. The CDR3 extends over 15 amino acids. Germline V gene sequence: CDR1 SEHNR, CDR2 FQNEAQ (reference sequence). The trim removed 8 bases at V and 1 base at J, leaving 8 bases unmatched. CDR3 coding DNA: TGTGCCAGCCAACTCGGGACAGGGCGCCAAGAGACCCAGTACTTC. It codes for CASQLGTGRQETQYF.

This clonotype came up a few times. J is TRBJ1-6 and V is TRBV10-2; 7 bases match TRBD1. The V gene's germline CDR1 is WSHSY and CDR2 SAAADI. There are 13 residues in the CDR3. V was pared by 9 bases and J by 4 bases, with 3 bases of the junction left unmatched. For the CDR3, the DNA is TGCGCCAGTACGGGACAGTATAATTCACCCCTCCACTTT. Its protein product is CASTGQYNSPLHF.

This chain uses TRBV7-2 with TRBJ1-5; 8 nucleotides agree with TRBD1. V lost 6 bases and J lost 0; bases outside the gene matches: 7. CDR1 SGHTA and CDR2 FQGNSA come from the germline V gene. CDR3 length: 16 residues. In nucleotides, the CDR3 is TGTGCCAGCAGGTTAACAGGGGGGACTAGCAATCAGCCCCAGCATTTT. Protein product: CASRLTGGTSNQPQHF.

This clonotype was seen only a few times. The CDR3 protein is CASSQGRSNNYGYTF. In DNA, the CDR3 is TGCGCCAGCAGTCAGGGACGGTCTAATAACTATGGCTACACCTTC. This chain links TRBV4-1 with TRBJ1-2; the D gene is possibly TRBD1 (5 bases). Germline assignment: CDR1 MGHRA and CDR2 YSYEKL. This CDR3 has 15 amino acids. V was clipped by 6 bases and J by 1 base, with 15 bases between them.

This chain connects TRBV11-2 to TRBJ2-7; D uncertain. The CDR3 contains 11 residues. The V and J ends lost 5 bases and 5 bases respectively, with 7 bases between them. Germline assignment: CDR1 SGHAT and CDR2 FQNNGV. CDR3 sequence reads: CASSMTHEQYF. The CDR3 nucleotides are TGTGCCAGCAGCATGACCCACGAGCAGTACTTC. Complete variable domain (other parts from reference TRBV11-2 and TRBJ2-7): EAGVAQSPRYKIIEKRQSVAFWCNPISGHATLYWYQQILGQGPKLLIQFQNNGVVDDSQLPKDRFSAERLKGVDSTLKIQPAKLEDSAVYLCASSMTHEQYFGPGTRLTVT.

The chain employs TRBV7-2 and TRBJ1-4; no clear D. Germline CDR1 SGHTA, CDR2 FQGNSA. The CDR3 is 15 residues long. V gave up 1 base and J gave up 8 bases, with 14 bases separating them. CDR3 coding DNA: TGTGCCAGCAGCTTAGTCGGCCGAGGTGGGGAAAAACTGTTTTTT. It codes for CASSLVGRGGEKLFF.

V is TRBV10-3 and J is TRBJ2-7; 8 bases are shared with TRBD1. Germline CDR1 is ENHRY and CDR2 is SYGVKD. This CDR3 has 13 amino acids. J was trimmed by 1 base and V by 5 bases; bases with no gene match: 1. Here the CDR3 reads CAISQGASYEQYF. The CDR3 nucleotides are TGTGCCATCAGTCAGGGGGCTTCCTACGAGCAGTACTTC.

This sequence joins TRBV10-3 and TRBJ2-7; perhaps TRBD2 as D (5 bases). Germline loops: CDR1 ENHRY, CDR2 SYGVKD. CDR3 length: 14 amino acids. Trimming stripped 3 bases from V and 4 bases from J, with 13 bases between. The CDR3 protein is CAISDKGGYYEQYF. CDR3 DNA: TGTGCCATCAGTGATAAAGGCGGGTATTACGAGCAGTACTTC.

This clonotype showed up just a few times. The chain has TRBV6-4 and TRBJ2-1, with TRBD2 identical over 8 bases. CDR1 MRHNA and CDR2 SNTAGT come from the germline V gene. The length of the CDR3 is 16 residues. Losses at the gene ends were 3 bases for V and 0 bases for J; bases not matched to a gene: 4. The CDR3 coding sequence is TGTGCCAGCAGTGAACCGGGACTAGTCTCCTACAATGAGCAGTTCTTC. Its protein product is CASSEPGLVSYNEQFF.

The CDR3 DNA sequence: TGTGCCAGCAGGGTCACAGGGGGGAATGAAAAACTGTTTTTT. Residues: CASRVTGGNEKLFF. V usage is TRBV7-2 and J usage is TRBJ1-4; TRBD1 matches 8 bases. The CDR3 totals 14 residues. Looked up from germline, CDR1 is SGHTA and CDR2 is FQGNSA. Trimming cost V 6 bases and J 5 bases; bases outside gene matches: 5.

This clonotype was counted only a few times. This chain connects TRBV27 to TRBJ2-7; D gene unclear. With 5 bases removed from V and 2 bases from J, the gap between germline ends came to 10 bases. Germline-derived CDR1 and CDR2 are MNHEY and SMNVEV (reference sequence). This CDR3 is 13 amino acids long. The CDR3 is CASSPLVAYEQYF. The CDR3 nucleotides read TGTGCCAGCAGTCCCCTAGTGGCCTACGAGCAGTACTTC.

This clonotype was observed once. V and J are TRBV20-1 and TRBJ2-5, with unresolved D. The CDR3 extends over 11 amino acids. The V gene lost 3 bases and the J gene lost 3 bases, with 5 bases spanning the gap. Per germline, CDR1 DFQATT and CDR2 SNEGSKA (reference sequence). The CDR3 coding sequence is TGCAGTGCTAGGATAAAAGAGACCCAGTACTTC. Its protein product is CSARIKETQYF.

The chain recombines TRBV10-3 with TRBJ1-2; D is ambiguous. The CDR3 loop spans 14 amino acids. Germline lookup yields CDR1 ENHRY and CDR2 SYGVKD. V lost 10 bases to trimming and J lost 4 bases, with 19 bases between them. As DNA, the CDR3 is TGTGCCACACGTGAAGAGGCTACTTTCTATGGCTACACCTTC. This codes for CATREEATFYGYTF.

Ten or more counts support this clonotype. The V and J genes are TRBV20-1 and TRBJ2-5, with unresolved D. The CDR3 totals 13 residues. V lost 6 bases and J 2 bases, leaving 13 bases between the germline ends. CDR1 DFQATT and CDR2 SNEGSKA come from the germline V gene (reference sequence). The CDR3 DNA is TGCAGTGCCCAAGGTTGGTCTCAAGAGACCCAGTACTTC. This codes for CSAQGWSQETQYF.

The V gene is TRBV7-2, the J gene TRBJ2-5; the D is unclear. The V gene's germline CDR1 is SGHTA and CDR2 FQGNSA. Trimming stripped 1 base from V and 2 bases from J, with 8 bases between. This CDR3 spans 14 amino acids. CDR3 sequence reads: CASSLDPEQETQYF. For the CDR3, the DNA is TGTGCCAGCAGCTTAGATCCCGAGCAAGAGACCCAGTACTTC.

The chain combines TRBV29-1 with TRBJ2-1; TRBD2 matches at 7 bases. Looked up from germline, CDR1 is SQVTM and CDR2 is ANQGSEA. Germline trimming cut 0 bases from V and 8 bases from J; bases unmatched to any gene: 10. The CDR3 is 15 residues long. The CDR3 region has the DNA TGCAGCGTTGAAGATCCGGGCGGGGGAAGCTATGAGCAGTTCTTC. Translated, it gives CSVEDPGGGSYEQFF.

The V and J genes are TRBV7-2 and TRBJ2-3, with D possibly matching TRBD1 (5 bases). CDR1 and CDR2 from the germline V gene are SGHTA and FQGNSA. V was cut by 5 bases and J by 6 bases, with 18 bases left in between. The CDR3 spans 15 residues. DNA of the CDR3: TGTGCCAGCAGCCCGACGTATAGACAGACCGATACGCAGTATTTT. Translating it yields CASSPTYRQTDTQYF. The variable domain in full, with the rest retrieved from reference TRBV7-2 and TRBJ2-3, is GAGVSQSPSNKVTEKGKDVELRCDPISGHTALYWYRQSLGQGLEFLIYFQGNSAPDKSGLPSDRFSAERTGGSVSTLTIQRTQQEDSAVYLCASSPTYRQTDTQYFGPGTRLTVL.